This T cell receptor (beta chain) was captured in a study of T-cell reconstitution after alpha-beta-depleted transplantation in children (TCRdb year 2016). Describing the broader study: Using TCR repertoire profiling, the study quantitatively followed how T-cell immune reconstitution unfolded in children after TCRalphabeta/CD19-depleted allogeneic hematopoietic cell transplantation.

Preparation of the library involved PCR. Instrument on record: Illumina HiSeq 2500. TCR library preparation used molecular barcoding, with unique molecular identifiers applied to normalize quantification of the TCRbeta repertoire. TCRdb trimmed the raw reads at Q25, called clones with MiXCR and kept productive beta chains. Rows matching on CDR3 protein sequence are summarized as one entry with the most common DNA and genes. The table for this sample lists a few hundred thousand distinct CDR3 sequences; 10% to 15% of them were counted only once. Jointly, the top ten make up around 2.2% of the sample. The paper's findings and limits, for the study overall: Over the following months the frequencies of hyperexpanded clones went down, and after one year T-cell counts and TCRbeta diversity were mostly credited to newly produced T cells. Apparently early alphabetaT-cell count recovery about two months after transplant reportedly relied on only several hundred rapidly expanded clones derived from non-depleted graft cells. In some patients, high TCRbeta diversity at day 60 was attributed to recipient T cells and intrathymic progenitors that had survived conditioning.

The treatment or condition label here, explained by the study, means: allogeneic hematopoietic cell transplantation with graft depleted of TCRalphabeta T cells and CD19 B cells. TCRalphabeta/CD19-depleted allogeneic hematopoietic cell grafts were given to the transplant recipients, all of whom were children. Regarding this clonotype: Its cognate antigen has yet to be identified. The record has no base qualities; no much larger clone is one base away.

V is cut back by 6 bases and J by 5 bases, with 12 bases in the junction unmatched. Via the germline V gene (reference sequence), CDR1 is DFQATT and CDR2 SNEGSKA. The CDR3 runs 14 residues from the cysteine to the phenylalanine. Only the CDR3 DNA is retained, 42 bases long and in frame from the first base. The material sequenced was PBMCs, mostly from graft donor cells, taken 360 days after TCRalphabeta/CD19-depleted stem cell transplant. In this chain, TRBV20-1 is recombined with TRBJ2-7; 8 of the junction bases match TRBD2. The TCR was taken from a male patient between 10 and 17 years old who had a stem cell transplant for acute myeloid leukemia, so the T cells may come from the graft donor. CDR3 sequence: CSAPGREVRHEQYF. The DNA sequence is as follows: TGCAGTGCCCCGGGGCGGGAGGTTAGACACGAGCAGTACTTC.